Listed here are 2 T cell receptor beta chains from one sample, sequenced in a study of identical twins. TCRdb processed the 5' RACE reads anew with MiXCR; each CDR3 protein has one entry. The sample lists about 660,000 distinct CDR3 sequences; 8.6% were seen once. These data are also associated with another study on yellow fever vaccine responses in identical twins.

Specimen: PBMCs. These receptors originate from a woman younger than 30 in good health.

This clonotype was counted a few times. This chain links TRBV18 with TRBJ2-7; TRBD1 matches at 9 bases. This CDR3 has 15 residues. V lost 3 bases and J lost 0; bases outside the gene matches: 3. Germline CDR1 is KGHSH and CDR2 is LQKENI. The CDR3 nucleotides read TGTGCCAGCTCACCGTGGGACAGGGTCTCCTACGAGCAGTACTTC. It translates to CASSPWDRVSYEQYF.

This clonotype turned up a few times. The chain joins TRBV20-1 to TRBJ2-3; 11 positions agree with TRBD2. The CDR3 is 15 residues long. The germline V gene encodes CDR1 DFQATT and CDR2 SNEGSKA (reference sequence). With 3 bases clipped from V and 4 bases from J, the junction kept 6 bases outside the gene matches. CDR3 amino acids: CSASVLAGDPDTQYF. The CDR3 coding sequence is TGCAGTGCTAGCGTACTAGCGGGAGATCCAGATACGCAGTATTTT.